This T cell receptor beta chain was found in a study of cytomegalovirus exposure and HLA in healthy donors. Background on the study: HLA-typed donors were the source of around 80 million unique TCRs, which an early data release held. Overall study results and limits: Reportedly, cytomegalovirus status was diagnosed with high sensitivity and specificity. Later genetic work tied a missense DCLRE1C variant to beta-chain V and J trimming. Clonal expansion was found to be greater in HLA-associated TCR beta chains than in equally common others in a later analysis.

About this clone itself: Its antigen is still unknown.

Vbeta (60) and Jbeta (13) primers were used in the PCR. The data were produced by immunoSEQ multiplex PCR, yet TCRdb's version contains in-frame clones alone and is incomplete. The repertoire consists of 150,000 or so clones, with around 78% occurring once and the leading ten covering 1.5% to 1.9%. V dropped 1 base and J dropped 0; count of bases not matched to a gene: 5. The germline V gene has CDR1 GTSNPN and CDR2 SVGIG (reference sequence). The CDR3 runs to 16 residues. Sequencing used PBMCs. The source is a man aged 35-49 years in good health and CMV-seronegative. The chain links TRBV30 to TRBJ1-5, with 8 bases identical to TRBD1. The CDR3 nucleotides are TGTGCCTGGAGTGAGGCAGGGGGCTTTAGCAATCAGCCCCAGCATTTT. Translation: CAWSEAGGFSNQPQHF.